Listed below are T cell receptor beta chains from one sample, sequenced in a study of blood T cell repertoires in COVID-19. Sequencing used immunoSEQ multiplex PCR; TCRdb keeps in-frame clones, though not all of them. This sample has about 480,000 clones, with around 87% found just once. The sample was PBMCs or T cells enriched from blood (not recorded which). These receptors all come from a woman between 35 and 50 years old who had recovered from COVID-19. Both conserved end residues are trimmed from each CDR3. The order of the fields is V gene, J gene, CDR3 protein.

v_gene: TRBV2
j_gene: TRBJ1-5
CDR3aa: ASSGQGRNQPQH

v_gene: TRBV5-4
j_gene: TRBJ1-1
CDR3aa: ASRKDSKNTEAF

v_gene: TRBV6-5
j_gene: TRBJ2-7
CDR3aa: ASSFRHLYEQY

v_gene: TRBV29-1
j_gene: TRBJ1-1
CDR3aa: SVSDSFNTEAF

v_gene: TRBV12-3/TRBV12-4
j_gene: TRBJ1-1
CDR3aa: ASSPTGEITF

v_gene: TRBV19
j_gene: TRBJ1-3
CDR3aa: ASKRIGDSGNTIY

v_gene: TRBV6-2/TRBV6-3
j_gene: TRBJ1-2
CDR3aa: ASSYPGQGAHGYT

v_gene: TRBV5-8
j_gene: TRBJ2-1
CDR3aa: ASSSTSWGYNEQF

v_gene: TRBV28
j_gene: TRBJ1-5
CDR3aa: ASSLWTQGRMNQPQH

v_gene: TRBV19
j_gene: TRBJ1-4
CDR3aa: ASSRTEVEKLF

v_gene: TRBV4-3
j_gene: TRBJ2-2
CDR3aa: ASSQEPQGLAVGELF

v_gene: TRBV12-3/TRBV12-4
j_gene: TRBJ2-7
CDR3aa: ASSSGQGYEQY

v_gene: TRBV6-5
j_gene: TRBJ1-4
CDR3aa: ASRRPGQGVEKLF

v_gene: TRBV9
j_gene: TRBJ1-5
CDR3aa: ASSRQSNQPQH

v_gene: TRBV6-5
j_gene: TRBJ2-7
CDR3aa: ASSYRGPDSYEQY

v_gene: TRBV7-9
j_gene: TRBJ1-2
CDR3aa: ASSLIAGNYGYT

v_gene: TRBV27
j_gene: TRBJ1-1
CDR3aa: ASSHLQGNTEAF

v_gene: TRBV19
j_gene: TRBJ2-2
CDR3aa: ASSTGTGFTGELF

v_gene: TRBV5-1
j_gene: TRBJ2-3
CDR3aa: ASSLAQGPTDTQY

v_gene: TRBV15
j_gene: TRBJ2-1
CDR3aa: ATSRVVGLVFNEQF

v_gene: TRBV27
j_gene: TRBJ2-7
CDR3aa: ASTLSSGSSYEQY

v_gene: TRBV19
j_gene: TRBJ1-1
CDR3aa: ASILQGYTEAF

v_gene: TRBV4-1
j_gene: TRBJ1-6
CDR3aa: ASSQAPGLSSGALH

v_gene: TRBV12-3/TRBV12-4
j_gene: TRBJ1-5
CDR3aa: ASSFPGDQPQH

v_gene: TRBV3-1/TRBV3-2
j_gene: TRBJ1-1
CDR3aa: ASSQVEGGSEAF

v_gene: TRBV5-6
j_gene: TRBJ2-5
CDR3aa: ASSLGAPRETQY

v_gene: TRBV29-1
j_gene: TRBJ2-7
CDR3aa: SVVGTGGTGEQY